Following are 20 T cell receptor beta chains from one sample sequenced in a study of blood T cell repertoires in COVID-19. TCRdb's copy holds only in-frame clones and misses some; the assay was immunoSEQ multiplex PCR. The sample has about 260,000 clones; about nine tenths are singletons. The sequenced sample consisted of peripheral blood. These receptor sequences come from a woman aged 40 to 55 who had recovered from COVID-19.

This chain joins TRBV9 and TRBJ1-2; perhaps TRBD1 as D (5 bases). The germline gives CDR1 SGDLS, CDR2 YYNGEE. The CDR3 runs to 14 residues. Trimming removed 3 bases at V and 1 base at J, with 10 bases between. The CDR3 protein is CASSDPGVNYGYTF. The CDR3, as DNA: TGTGCCAGCAGCGACCCGGGGGTTAACTATGGCTACACCTTC. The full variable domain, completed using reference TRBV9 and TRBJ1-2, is DSGVTQTPKHLITATGQRVTLRCSPRSGDLSVYWYQQSLDQGLQFLIQYYNGEERAKGNILERFSAQQFPDLHSELNLSSLELGDSALYFCASSDPGVNYGYTFGSGTRLTVV.

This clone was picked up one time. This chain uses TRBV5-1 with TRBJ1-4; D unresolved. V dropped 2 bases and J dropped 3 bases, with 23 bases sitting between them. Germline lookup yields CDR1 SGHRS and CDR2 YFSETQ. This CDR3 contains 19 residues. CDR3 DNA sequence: TGCGCCAGCAGCTTAAATACTGGGCCCAGCCTCGTCGCTAATGAAAAACTGTTTTTT. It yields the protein CASSLNTGPSLVANEKLFF.

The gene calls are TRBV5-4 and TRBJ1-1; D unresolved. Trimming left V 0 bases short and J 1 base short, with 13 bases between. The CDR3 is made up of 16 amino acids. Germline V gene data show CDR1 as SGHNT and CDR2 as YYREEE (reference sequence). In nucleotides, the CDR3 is TGTGCCAGCAGCTTGGGAGTCTACCGAGGGAACACTGAAGCTTTCTTT. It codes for CASSLGVYRGNTEAFF.

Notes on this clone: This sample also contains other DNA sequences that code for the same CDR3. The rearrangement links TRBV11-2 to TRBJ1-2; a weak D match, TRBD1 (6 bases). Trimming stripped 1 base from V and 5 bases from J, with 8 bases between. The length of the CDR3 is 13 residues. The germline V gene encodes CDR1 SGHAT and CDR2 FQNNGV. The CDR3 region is CASSLARGYGYTF. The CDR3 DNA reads TGTGCCAGCAGCTTAGCCAGGGGTTATGGCTACACCTTC.

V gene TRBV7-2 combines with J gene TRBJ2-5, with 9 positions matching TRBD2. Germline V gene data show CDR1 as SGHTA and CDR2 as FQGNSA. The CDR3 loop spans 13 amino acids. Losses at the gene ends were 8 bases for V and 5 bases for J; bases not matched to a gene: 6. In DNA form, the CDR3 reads TGTGCCAGCCAGCGGGGGGCGGGGGAGACCCAGTACTTC. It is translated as CASQRGAGETQYF.

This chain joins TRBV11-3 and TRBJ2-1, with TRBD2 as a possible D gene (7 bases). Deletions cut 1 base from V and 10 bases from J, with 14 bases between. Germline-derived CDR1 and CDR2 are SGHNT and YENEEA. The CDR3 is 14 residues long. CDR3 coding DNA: TGTGCCAGCAGCTTAGGGGGGCTAGCGGTCGAGCAGTTCTTC. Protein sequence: CASSLGGLAVEQFF.

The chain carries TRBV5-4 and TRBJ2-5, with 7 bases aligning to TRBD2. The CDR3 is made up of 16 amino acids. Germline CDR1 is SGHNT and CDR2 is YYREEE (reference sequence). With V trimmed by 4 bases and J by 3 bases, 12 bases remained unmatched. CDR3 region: CASSKGGVKGEETQYF. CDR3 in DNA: TGTGCCAGCAGCAAGGGAGGGGTCAAAGGGGAAGAGACCCAGTACTTC.

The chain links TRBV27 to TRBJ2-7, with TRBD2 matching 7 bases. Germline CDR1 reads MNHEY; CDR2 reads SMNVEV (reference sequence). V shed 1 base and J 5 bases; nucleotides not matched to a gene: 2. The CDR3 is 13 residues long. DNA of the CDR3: TGTGCCAGCAGTTTATGGGGGGGACACGAGCAGTACTTC. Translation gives CASSLWGGHEQYF.

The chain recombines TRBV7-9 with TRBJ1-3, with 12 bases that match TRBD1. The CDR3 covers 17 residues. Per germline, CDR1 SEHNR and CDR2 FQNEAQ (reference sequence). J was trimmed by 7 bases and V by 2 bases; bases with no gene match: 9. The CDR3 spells CASSLLGQGARGNTIYF. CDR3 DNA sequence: TGTGCCAGCAGCTTATTGGGACAGGGGGCGCGCGGGAACACCATATATTTT.

CDR3 nucleotides: TGTGCCAGCAGCCCCGGGACACTAGGTGAGCAGTTCTTC. The encoded protein is CASSPGTLGEQFF. The chain combines TRBV12-3 or TRBV12-4 with TRBJ2-1; D might be TRBD1 (6 bases). The CDR3 extends over 13 amino acids. Trimming pared 6 bases from V and 9 bases from J, leaving 15 bases between.

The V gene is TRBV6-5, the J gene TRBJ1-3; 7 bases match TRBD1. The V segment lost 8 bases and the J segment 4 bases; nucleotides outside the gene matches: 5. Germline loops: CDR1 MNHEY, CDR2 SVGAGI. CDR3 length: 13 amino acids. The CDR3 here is CASEPGQGNTIYF. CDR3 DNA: TGTGCCAGCGAACCGGGACAGGGAAACACCATATATTTT.

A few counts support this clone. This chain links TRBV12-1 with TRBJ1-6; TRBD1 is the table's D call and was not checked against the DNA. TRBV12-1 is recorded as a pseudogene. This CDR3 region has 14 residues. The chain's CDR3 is CASSSGQGGSPLHF. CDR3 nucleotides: TGTGCCAGCAGCTCGGGACAGGGTGGCTCACCCCTCCACTTT.

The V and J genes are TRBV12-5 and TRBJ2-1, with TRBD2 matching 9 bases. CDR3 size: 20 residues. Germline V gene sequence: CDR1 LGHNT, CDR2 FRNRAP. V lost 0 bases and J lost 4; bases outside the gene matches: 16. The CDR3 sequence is CASGLVGKASAGGGYNEQFF. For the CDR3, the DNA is TGTGCTAGTGGTTTGGTAGGGAAGGCTTCGGCGGGGGGGGGATACAATGAGCAGTTCTTC.

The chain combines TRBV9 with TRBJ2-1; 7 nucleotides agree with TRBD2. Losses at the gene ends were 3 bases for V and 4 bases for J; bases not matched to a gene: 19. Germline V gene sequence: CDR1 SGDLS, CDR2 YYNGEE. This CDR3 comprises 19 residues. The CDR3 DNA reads TGTGCCAGCAGCGCACCGACTAGCCTCCTTCCCGGTTCGTACAATGAGCAGTTCTTC. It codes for CASSAPTSLLPGSYNEQFF. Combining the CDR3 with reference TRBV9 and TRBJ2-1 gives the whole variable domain DSGVTQTPKHLITATGQRVTLRCSPRSGDLSVYWYQQSLDQGLQFLIQYYNGEERAKGNILERFSAQQFPDLHSELNLSSLELGDSALYFCASSAPTSLLPGSYNEQFFGPGTRLTVL.

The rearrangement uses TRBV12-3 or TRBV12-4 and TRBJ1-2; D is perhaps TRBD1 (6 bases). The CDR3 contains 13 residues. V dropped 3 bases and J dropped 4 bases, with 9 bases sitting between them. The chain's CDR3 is CASSLGRGYGYTF. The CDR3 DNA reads TGTGCCAGCAGTTTGGGCAGGGGCTATGGCTACACCTTC.

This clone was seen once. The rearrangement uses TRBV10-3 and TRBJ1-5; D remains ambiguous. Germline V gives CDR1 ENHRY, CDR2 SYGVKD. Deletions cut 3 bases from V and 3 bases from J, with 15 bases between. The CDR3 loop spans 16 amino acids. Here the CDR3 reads CAISDPLTVNNQPQHF. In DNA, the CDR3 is TGTGCCATCAGTGACCCCCTCACTGTAAACAATCAGCCCCAGCATTTT.

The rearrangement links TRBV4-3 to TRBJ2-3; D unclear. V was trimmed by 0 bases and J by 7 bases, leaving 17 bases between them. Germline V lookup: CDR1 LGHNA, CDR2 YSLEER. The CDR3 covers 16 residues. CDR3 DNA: TGCGCCAGCAGCCAAGATACGGTAGTGGTGTTGAATACGCAGTATTTT. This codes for CASSQDTVVVLNTQYF.

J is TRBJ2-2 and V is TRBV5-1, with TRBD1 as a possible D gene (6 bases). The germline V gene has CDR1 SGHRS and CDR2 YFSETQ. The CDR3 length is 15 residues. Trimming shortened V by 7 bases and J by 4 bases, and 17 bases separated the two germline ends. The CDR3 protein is CASLGDIWSTGELFF. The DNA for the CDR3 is TGCGCCAGCCTTGGGGACATTTGGAGCACCGGGGAGCTGTTTTTT. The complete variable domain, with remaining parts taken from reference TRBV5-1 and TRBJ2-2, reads KAGVTQTPRYLIKTRGQQVTLSCSPISGHRSVSWYQQTPGQGLQFLFEYFSETQRNKGNFPGRFSGRQFSNSRSEMNVSTLELGDSALYLCASLGDIWSTGELFFGEGSRLTVL.

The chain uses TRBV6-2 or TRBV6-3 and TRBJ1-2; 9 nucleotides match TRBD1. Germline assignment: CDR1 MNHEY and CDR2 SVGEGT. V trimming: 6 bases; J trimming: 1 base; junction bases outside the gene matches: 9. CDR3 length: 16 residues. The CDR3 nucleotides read TGTGCCAGCAGCCGGTCGGGACAGGGATTTAACTATGGCTACACCTTC. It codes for CASSRSGQGFNYGYTF.

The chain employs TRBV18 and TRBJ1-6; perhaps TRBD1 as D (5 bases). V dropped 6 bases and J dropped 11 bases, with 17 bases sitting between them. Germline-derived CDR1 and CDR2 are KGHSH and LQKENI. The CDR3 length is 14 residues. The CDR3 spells CASSQSGSSPPLHF. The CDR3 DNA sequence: TGTGCCAGCTCGCAATCAGGGTCGTCTCCACCCCTCCACTTT.